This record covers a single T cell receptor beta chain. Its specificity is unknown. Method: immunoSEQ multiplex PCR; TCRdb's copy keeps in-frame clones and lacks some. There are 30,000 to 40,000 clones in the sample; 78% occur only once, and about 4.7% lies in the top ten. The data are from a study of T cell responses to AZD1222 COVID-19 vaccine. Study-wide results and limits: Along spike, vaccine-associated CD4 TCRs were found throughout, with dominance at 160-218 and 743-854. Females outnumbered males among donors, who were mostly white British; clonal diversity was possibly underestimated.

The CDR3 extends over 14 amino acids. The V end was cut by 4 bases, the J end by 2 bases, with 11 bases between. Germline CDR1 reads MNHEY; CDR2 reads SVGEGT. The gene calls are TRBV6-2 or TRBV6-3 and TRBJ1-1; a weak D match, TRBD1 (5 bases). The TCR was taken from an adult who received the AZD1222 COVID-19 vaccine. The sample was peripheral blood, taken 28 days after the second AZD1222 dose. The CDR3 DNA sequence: TGTGCCAGCAGTTTCAGGGTTCTCAACACTGAAGCTTTCTTT. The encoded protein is CASSFRVLNTEAFF.